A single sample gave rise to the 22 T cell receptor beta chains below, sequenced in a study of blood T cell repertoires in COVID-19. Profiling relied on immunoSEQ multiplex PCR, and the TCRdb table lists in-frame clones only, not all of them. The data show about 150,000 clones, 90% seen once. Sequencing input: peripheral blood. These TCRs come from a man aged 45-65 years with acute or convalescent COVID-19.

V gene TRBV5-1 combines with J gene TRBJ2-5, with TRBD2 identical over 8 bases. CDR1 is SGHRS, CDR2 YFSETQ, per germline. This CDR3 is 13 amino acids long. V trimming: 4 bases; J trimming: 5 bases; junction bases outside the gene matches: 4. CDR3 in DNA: TGCGCCAGCAGCGTTAGCGGGGAGGAGACCCAGTACTTC. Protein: CASSVSGEETQYF.

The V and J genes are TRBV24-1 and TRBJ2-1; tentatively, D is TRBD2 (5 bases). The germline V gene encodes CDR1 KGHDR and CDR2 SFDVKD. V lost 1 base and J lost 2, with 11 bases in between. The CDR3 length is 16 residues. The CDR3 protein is CATSDFWAGTYNEQFF. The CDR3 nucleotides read TGTGCCACCAGTGATTTTTGGGCGGGTACCTACAATGAGCAGTTCTTC.

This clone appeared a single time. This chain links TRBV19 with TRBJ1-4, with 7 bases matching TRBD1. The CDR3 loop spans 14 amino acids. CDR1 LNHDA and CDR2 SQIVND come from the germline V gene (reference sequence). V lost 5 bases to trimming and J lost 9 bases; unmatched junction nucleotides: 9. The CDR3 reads CASSQRQGRQKLFF. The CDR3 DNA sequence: TGTGCCAGTAGTCAGCGACAGGGACGGCAAAAACTGTTTTTT.

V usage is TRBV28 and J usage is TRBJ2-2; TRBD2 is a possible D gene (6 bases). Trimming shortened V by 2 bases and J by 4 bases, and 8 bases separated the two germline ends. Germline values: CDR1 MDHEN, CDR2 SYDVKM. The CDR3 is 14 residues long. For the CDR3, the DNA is TGTGCCAGCAGTTTAGGAGGGGTCACCGGGGAGCTGTTTTTT. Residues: CASSLGGVTGELFF.

This CDR3 reads CASSESLAVYGYTF. CDR3 DNA: TGTGCCAGCAGTGAATCGTTGGCAGTCTATGGCTACACCTTC. The rearrangement uses TRBV25-1 and TRBJ1-2; D not certain. The CDR3 is 14 amino acids. CDR1 is MGHDK, CDR2 SYGVNS, per germline. V was cut by 1 base and J by 4 bases, with 10 bases left in between.

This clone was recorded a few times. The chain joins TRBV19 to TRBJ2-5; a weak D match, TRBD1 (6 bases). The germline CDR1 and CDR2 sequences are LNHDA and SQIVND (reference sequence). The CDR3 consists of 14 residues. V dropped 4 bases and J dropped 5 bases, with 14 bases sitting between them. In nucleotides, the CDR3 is TGTGCCAGTAGTACGACAGGCTCCCCGGAGACCCAGTACTTC. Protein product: CASSTTGSPETQYF.

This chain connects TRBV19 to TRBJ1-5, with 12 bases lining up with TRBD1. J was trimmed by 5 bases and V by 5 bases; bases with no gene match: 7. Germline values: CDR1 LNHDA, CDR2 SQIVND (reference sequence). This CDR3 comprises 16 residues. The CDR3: CASSPWGQGAHQPQHF. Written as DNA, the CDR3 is TGTGCCAGTAGTCCCTGGGGACAGGGGGCGCATCAGCCCCAGCATTTT.

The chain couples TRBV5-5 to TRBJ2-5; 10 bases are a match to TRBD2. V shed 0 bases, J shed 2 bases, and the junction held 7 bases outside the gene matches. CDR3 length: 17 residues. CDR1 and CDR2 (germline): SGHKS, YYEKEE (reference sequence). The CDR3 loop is CASSLGLAGDVQETQYF. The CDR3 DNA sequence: TGTGCCAGCAGCTTGGGGCTAGCGGGGGACGTTCAAGAGACCCAGTACTTC. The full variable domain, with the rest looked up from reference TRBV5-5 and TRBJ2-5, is DAGVTQSPTHLIKTRGQQVTLRCSPISGHKSVSWYQQVLGQGPQFIFQYYEKEERGRGNFPDRFSARQFPNYSSELNVNALLLGDSALYLCASSLGLAGDVQETQYFGPGTRLLVL.

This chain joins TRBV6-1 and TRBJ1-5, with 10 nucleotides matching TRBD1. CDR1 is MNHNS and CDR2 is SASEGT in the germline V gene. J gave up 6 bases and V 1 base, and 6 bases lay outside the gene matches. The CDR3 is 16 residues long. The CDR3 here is CASSEGDRGLGQPQHF. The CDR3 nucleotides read TGTGCCAGCAGTGAAGGCGACAGGGGGCTAGGTCAGCCCCAGCATTTT.

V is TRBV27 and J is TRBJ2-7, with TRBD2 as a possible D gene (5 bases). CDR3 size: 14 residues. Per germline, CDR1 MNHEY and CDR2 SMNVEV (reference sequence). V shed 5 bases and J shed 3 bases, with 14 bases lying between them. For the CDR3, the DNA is TGTGCCAGCAGTAGTGTTAGCGCCAGCTACGAGCAGTACTTC. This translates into CASSSVSASYEQYF.

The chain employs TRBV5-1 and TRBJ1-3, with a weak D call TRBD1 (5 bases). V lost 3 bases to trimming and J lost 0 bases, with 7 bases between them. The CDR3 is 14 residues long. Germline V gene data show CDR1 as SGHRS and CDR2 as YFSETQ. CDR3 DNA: TGCGCCAGCAGCTCGACAGCCTCTGGAAACACCATATATTTT. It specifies CASSSTASGNTIYF. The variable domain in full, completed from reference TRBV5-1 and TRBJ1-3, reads KAGVTQTPRYLIKTRGQQVTLSCSPISGHRSVSWYQQTPGQGLQFLFEYFSETQRNKGNFPGRFSGRQFSNSRSEMNVSTLELGDSALYLCASSSTASGNTIYFGEGSWLTVV.

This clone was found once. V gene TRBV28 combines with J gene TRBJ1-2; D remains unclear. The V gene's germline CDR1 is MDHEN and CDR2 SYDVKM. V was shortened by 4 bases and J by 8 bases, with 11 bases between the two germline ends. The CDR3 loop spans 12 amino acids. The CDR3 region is CASSSGGDGYTF. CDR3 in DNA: TGTGCCAGCAGTTCCGGAGGAGACGGCTACACCTTC.

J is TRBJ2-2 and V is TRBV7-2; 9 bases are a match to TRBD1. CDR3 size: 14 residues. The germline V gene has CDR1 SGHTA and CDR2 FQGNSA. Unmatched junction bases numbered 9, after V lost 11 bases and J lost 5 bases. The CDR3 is CASIGTGWTGELFF. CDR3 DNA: TGTGCCTCAATCGGGACAGGGTGGACCGGGGAGCTGTTTTTT.

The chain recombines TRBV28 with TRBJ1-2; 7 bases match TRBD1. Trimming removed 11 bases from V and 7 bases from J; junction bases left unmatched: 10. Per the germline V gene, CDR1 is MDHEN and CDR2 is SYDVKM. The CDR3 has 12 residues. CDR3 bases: TGTGCCTCACAAACGACAGGGCTTGGCTACACCTTC. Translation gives CASQTTGLGYTF.

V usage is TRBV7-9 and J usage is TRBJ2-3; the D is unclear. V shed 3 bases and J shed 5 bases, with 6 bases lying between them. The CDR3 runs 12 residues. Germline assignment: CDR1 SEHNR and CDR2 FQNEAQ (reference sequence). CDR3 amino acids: CASSFTGDTQYF. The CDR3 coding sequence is TGTGCCAGCAGCTTTACGGGAGATACGCAGTATTTT.

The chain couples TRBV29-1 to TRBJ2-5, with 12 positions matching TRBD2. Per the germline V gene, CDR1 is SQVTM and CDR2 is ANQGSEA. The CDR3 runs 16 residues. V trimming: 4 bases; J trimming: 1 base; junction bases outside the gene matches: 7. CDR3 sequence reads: CSVVASGRAIQETQYF. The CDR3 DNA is TGCAGCGTTGTGGCTAGCGGGAGGGCAATCCAAGAGACCCAGTACTTC.

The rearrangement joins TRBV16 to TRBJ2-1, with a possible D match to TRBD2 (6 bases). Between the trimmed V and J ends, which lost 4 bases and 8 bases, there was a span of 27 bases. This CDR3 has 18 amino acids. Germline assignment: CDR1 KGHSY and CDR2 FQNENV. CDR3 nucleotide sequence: TGTGCCAGCAGCCGACTCGGCCACGGAGGGCCGGTAATGGATGAGCAGTTCTTC. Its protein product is CASSRLGHGGPVMDEQFF.

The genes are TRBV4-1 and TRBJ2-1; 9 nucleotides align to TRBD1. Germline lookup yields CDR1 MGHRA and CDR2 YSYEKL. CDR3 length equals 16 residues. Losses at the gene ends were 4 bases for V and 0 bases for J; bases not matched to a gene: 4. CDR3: CASSRTGGSSYNEQFF. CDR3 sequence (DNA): TGCGCCAGCAGCCGCACAGGGGGCAGCTCCTACAATGAGCAGTTCTTC.

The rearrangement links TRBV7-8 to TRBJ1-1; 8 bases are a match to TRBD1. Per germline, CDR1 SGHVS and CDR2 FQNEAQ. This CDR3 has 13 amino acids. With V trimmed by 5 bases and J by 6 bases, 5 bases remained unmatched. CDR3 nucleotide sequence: TGTGCCAGCAGCACTCAGGGGGCACCTGAAGCTTTCTTT. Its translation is CASSTQGAPEAFF.

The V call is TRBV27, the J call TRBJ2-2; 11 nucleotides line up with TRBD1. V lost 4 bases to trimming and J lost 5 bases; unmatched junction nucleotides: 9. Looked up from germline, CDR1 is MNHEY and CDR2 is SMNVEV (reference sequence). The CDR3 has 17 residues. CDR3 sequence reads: CASSYHSGTGGTGELFF. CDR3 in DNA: TGTGCCAGCAGTTACCACTCCGGGACAGGGGGTACCGGGGAGCTGTTTTTT.

CDR3: CASSASSGNTIYF. The DNA of the CDR3 is TGCGCCAGCAGTGCATCCTCTGGAAACACCATATATTTT. The V gene is TRBV10-2, the J gene TRBJ1-3; the D is unclear. V was trimmed by 4 bases and J by 0 bases, leaving 4 bases between them. CDR1 WSHSY and CDR2 SAAADI come from the germline V gene. CDR3 length: 13 amino acids.

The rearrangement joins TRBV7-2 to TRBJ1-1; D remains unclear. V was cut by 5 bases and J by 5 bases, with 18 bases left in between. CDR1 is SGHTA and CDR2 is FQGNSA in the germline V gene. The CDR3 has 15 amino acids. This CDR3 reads CASSLSAGSWTEAFF. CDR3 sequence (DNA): TGTGCCAGCAGCCTTTCAGCGGGCAGCTGGACTGAAGCTTTCTTT.